Listed below are T cell receptor beta chains from one sample, sequenced in a study of shared clonotypes between healthy human individuals. Generated by immunoSEQ multiplex PCR, the TCRdb table keeps only in-frame clones and is missing some. The data hold over 1.4 million clones, with roughly 96% observed a single time. Source material: naive CD4+ T cells sorted from blood. The source is a man aged 30 to 39 in good health. Both conserved end residues are part of each CDR3. Each record gives: D gene, V gene, clone size, J gene, CDR3 DNA, CDR3 protein. D genes are given only for firm matches. Clone size is given for some rows only: seen once, a few or many times, or a class if the clone is expanded.

D gene: TRBD2
V gene: TRBV7-9
clone size: .
J gene: TRBJ2-2
CDR3 DNA: TGTGCCAGCAGCCTCGCGGGAGGGCCTGCGAACACCGGGGAGCTGTTTTTT
CDR3 protein: CASSLAGGPANTGELFF

D gene: TRBD2
V gene: TRBV29-1
clone size: .
J gene: TRBJ2-3
CDR3 DNA: TGCAGCGTCGGGGGACTAGCGGGAGGGCCGTGGGTAGATACGCAGTATTTT
CDR3 protein: CSVGGLAGGPWVDTQYF

D gene: .
V gene: TRBV28
clone size: once
J gene: TRBJ1-4
CDR3 DNA: TGTGCCAGCAGTCTGACCGTCGAGACTAATGAAAAACTGTTTTTT
CDR3 protein: CASSLTVETNEKLFF

D gene: .
V gene: TRBV4-2
clone size: .
J gene: TRBJ2-1
CDR3 DNA: TGTGCCAGCAGCCAAGATGGACTAGGGGGCGATGAGCAGTTCTTC
CDR3 protein: CASSQDGLGGDEQFF

D gene: TRBD1
V gene: TRBV5-1
clone size: .
J gene: TRBJ1-1
CDR3 DNA: TGCGCCAGCAGTGTGACAGGGACGAACACTGAAGCTTTCTTT
CDR3 protein: CASSVTGTNTEAFF

D gene: .
V gene: TRBV2
clone size: .
J gene: TRBJ2-1
CDR3 DNA: TGTGCCAGCAGTGAGTTATCCTACTACAATGAGCAGTTCTTC
CDR3 protein: CASSELSYYNEQFF

D gene: TRBD2
V gene: TRBV2
clone size: .
J gene: TRBJ2-1
CDR3 DNA: TGTGCCAGCAGGAACGAGCGGGAGTATGGTGATGAGCAGTTCTTC
CDR3 protein: CASRNEREYGDEQFF

D gene: TRBD1
V gene: TRBV5-1
clone size: few
J gene: TRBJ2-2
CDR3 DNA: TGCGCCAGCAGCCCAAGGGGGACAGCGGTTAACACCGGGGAGCTGTTTTTT
CDR3 protein: CASSPRGTAVNTGELFF

D gene: TRBD1
V gene: TRBV28
clone size: .
J gene: TRBJ1-1
CDR3 DNA: TGTGCCAGCAGTTTCAGGGGGAGAAGTACTGAAGCTTTCTTT
CDR3 protein: CASSFRGRSTEAFF

D gene: .
V gene: TRBV7-9
clone size: .
J gene: TRBJ1-3
CDR3 DNA: TGTGCCAGCAGCGCGACAGGTCGGTCTGGAAACACCATATATTTT
CDR3 protein: CASSATGRSGNTIYF

D gene: .
V gene: TRBV9
clone size: .
J gene: TRBJ2-3
CDR3 DNA: TGTGCCAGCAGCGTAGAGGGGGTCGGCACAGATACGCAGTATTTT
CDR3 protein: CASSVEGVGTDTQYF

D gene: TRBD1
V gene: TRBV5-1
clone size: .
J gene: TRBJ2-7
CDR3 DNA: TGCGCCAGCAGCTCGACAGGGGACCGCTTCTCCTACGAGCAGTACTTC
CDR3 protein: CASSSTGDRFSYEQYF

D gene: .
V gene: TRBV10-3
clone size: .
J gene: TRBJ2-1
CDR3 DNA: TGTGCCATCAGTGCGGAGGCCAGCGCGAGCTCCTACAATGAGCAGTTCTTC
CDR3 protein: CAISAEASASSYNEQFF

D gene: TRBD2
V gene: TRBV29-1
clone size: .
J gene: TRBJ2-1
CDR3 DNA: TGCAGCGTTGTCCGGCTAGCGGGAGGCAATGAGCAGTTCTTC
CDR3 protein: CSVVRLAGGNEQFF

D gene: TRBD1
V gene: TRBV6-5
clone size: .
J gene: TRBJ1-1
CDR3 DNA: TGTGCCAGCAGGAACCCGGGACAGATTTTATTTGAAGCTTTCTTT
CDR3 protein: CASRNPGQILFEAFF

D gene: TRBD1
V gene: TRBV7-6
clone size: .
J gene: TRBJ2-3
CDR3 DNA: TGTGCCAGCAGCTTAGGGACAGGGGATTCCGATACGCAGTATTTT
CDR3 protein: CASSLGTGDSDTQYF

D gene: .
V gene: TRBV15
clone size: .
J gene: TRBJ2-7
CDR3 DNA: TGTGCCACCAGCAGACAGTTAGGACCCTACGAGCAGTACTTC
CDR3 protein: CATSRQLGPYEQYF

D gene: TRBD2
V gene: TRBV2
clone size: .
J gene: TRBJ2-3
CDR3 DNA: TGTGCCAGCAGGGCCGGGAGGCCCGGGGTGGATACGCAGTATTTT
CDR3 protein: CASRAGRPGVDTQYF

D gene: .
V gene: TRBV19
clone size: .
J gene: TRBJ1-1
CDR3 DNA: TGTGCCAGTAGGAAACCGTCGGGTTTAGCTTTCTTT
CDR3 protein: CASRKPSGLAFF

D gene: TRBD2
V gene: TRBV5-1
clone size: .
J gene: TRBJ2-1
CDR3 DNA: TGCGCCAGCAGACAGCGGGAGGGCTGGAATGAGCAGTTCTTC
CDR3 protein: CASRQREGWNEQFF

D gene: TRBD2
V gene: TRBV6-1
clone size: .
J gene: TRBJ2-7
CDR3 DNA: TGTGCCAGCAGACTAGCGGGAGTTGAGCAGTACTTC
CDR3 protein: CASRLAGVEQYF

D gene: .
V gene: TRBV19
clone size: .
J gene: TRBJ2-3
CDR3 DNA: TGTGCCAGTAGTATCCCTAACCGACCGGGGTTGGATACGCAGTATTTT
CDR3 protein: CASSIPNRPGLDTQYF

D gene: TRBD2
V gene: TRBV4-3
clone size: .
J gene: TRBJ2-5
CDR3 DNA: TGCGCCAGCAGCCAAGATGGCGGGAGGGCCCGAGAGACCCAGTACTTC
CDR3 protein: CASSQDGGRARETQYF

D gene: .
V gene: TRBV29-1
clone size: .
J gene: TRBJ2-3
CDR3 DNA: TGCAGCGTTGAAGACAACGGGAGTGGGAATACGCAGTATTTT
CDR3 protein: CSVEDNGSGNTQYF

D gene: TRBD2
V gene: TRBV10-3
clone size: .
J gene: TRBJ2-7
CDR3 DNA: TGTGCCATACTAGCGGGAGGGTCCTACGAGCAGTACTTC
CDR3 protein: CAILAGGSYEQYF

D gene: .
V gene: TRBV7-2
clone size: .
J gene: TRBJ2-1
CDR3 DNA: TGTGCCAGCAGCTTAGTGGCAGGGACCTACAATGAGCAGTTCTTC
CDR3 protein: CASSLVAGTYNEQFF

D gene: TRBD2
V gene: TRBV9
clone size: .
J gene: TRBJ2-1
CDR3 DNA: TGTGCCAGCAGCTTGCTAGCGGAGGGCTCCTACAATGAGCAGTTCTTC
CDR3 protein: CASSLLAEGSYNEQFF

D gene: .
V gene: TRBV7-2
clone size: once
J gene: TRBJ2-1
CDR3 DNA: TGTGCCAGCAGTCCAAACGGGGCCCTACGAGATGAGCAGTTCTTC
CDR3 protein: CASSPNGALRDEQFF

D gene: TRBD1
V gene: TRBV7-9
clone size: .
J gene: TRBJ2-3
CDR3 DNA: TGTGCCAGCAGCCAAGGGACAGGGCGCACAGATACGCAGTATTTT
CDR3 protein: CASSQGTGRTDTQYF

D gene: TRBD2
V gene: TRBV5-1
clone size: .
J gene: TRBJ2-1
CDR3 DNA: TGCGCCAGCAGCTCGGGACTAGCGGGAGGGGGATACTACTACAATGAGCAGTTCTTC
CDR3 protein: CASSSGLAGGGYYYNEQFF

D gene: .
V gene: TRBV2
clone size: few
J gene: TRBJ2-5
CDR3 DNA: TGTGCCAGCAGCCAGCACCTACAAGAGACCCAGTACTTC
CDR3 protein: CASSQHLQETQYF

D gene: .
V gene: TRBV5-4
clone size: .
J gene: TRBJ2-3
CDR3 DNA: TGTGCCAGCAGTCAAGGGGGGAGAGGCACAGATACGCAGTATTTT
CDR3 protein: CASSQGGRGTDTQYF

D gene: .
V gene: TRBV5-1
clone size: .
J gene: TRBJ2-6
CDR3 DNA: TGCGCCAGCAGCTTGGCTGGGGCCAACGTCCTGACTTTC
CDR3 protein: CASSLAGANVLTF

D gene: TRBD1
V gene: TRBV6-1
clone size: .
J gene: TRBJ2-7
CDR3 DNA: TGTGCCAGCAGCCGAGGACAGGGAATACCCTACGAGCAGTACTTC
CDR3 protein: CASSRGQGIPYEQYF

D gene: TRBD2
V gene: TRBV7-2
clone size: .
J gene: TRBJ2-1
CDR3 DNA: TGTGCCAGCAGCGGGGGACTAGCGGGAGGATATGAGCAGTTCTTC
CDR3 protein: CASSGGLAGGYEQFF